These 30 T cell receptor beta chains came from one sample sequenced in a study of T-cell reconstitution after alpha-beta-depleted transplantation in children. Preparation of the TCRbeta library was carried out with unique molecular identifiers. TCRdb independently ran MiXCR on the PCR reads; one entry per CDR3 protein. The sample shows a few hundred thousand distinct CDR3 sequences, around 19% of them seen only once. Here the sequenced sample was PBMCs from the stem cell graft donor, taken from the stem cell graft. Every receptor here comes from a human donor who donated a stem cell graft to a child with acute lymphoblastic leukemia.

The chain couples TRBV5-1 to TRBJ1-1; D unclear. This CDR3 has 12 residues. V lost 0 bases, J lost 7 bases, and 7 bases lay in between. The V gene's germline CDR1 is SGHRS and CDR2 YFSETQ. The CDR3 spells CASSLDFSEAFF. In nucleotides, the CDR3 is TGCGCCAGCAGCTTGGATTTCAGTGAAGCTTTCTTT.

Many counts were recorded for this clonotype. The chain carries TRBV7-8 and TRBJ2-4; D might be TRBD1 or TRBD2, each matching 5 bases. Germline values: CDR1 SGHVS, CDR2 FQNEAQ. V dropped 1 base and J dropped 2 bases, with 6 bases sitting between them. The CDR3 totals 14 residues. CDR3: CASSLGGTKNIQYF. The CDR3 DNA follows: TGTGCCAGCAGCTTAGGGGGGACCAAAAACATTCAGTACTTC.

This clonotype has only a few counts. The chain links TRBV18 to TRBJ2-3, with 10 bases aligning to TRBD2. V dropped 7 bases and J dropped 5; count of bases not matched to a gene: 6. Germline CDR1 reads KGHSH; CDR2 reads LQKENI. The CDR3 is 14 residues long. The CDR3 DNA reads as TGTGCCAGCTTTCCGGGACTAGCGCTAGATACGCAGTATTTT. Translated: CASFPGLALDTQYF.

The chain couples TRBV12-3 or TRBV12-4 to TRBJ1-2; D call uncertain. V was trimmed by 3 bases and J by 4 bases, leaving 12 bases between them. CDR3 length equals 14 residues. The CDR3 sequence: CASSFDGGPYGYTF. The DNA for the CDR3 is TGTGCCAGCAGTTTTGACGGAGGTCCCTATGGCTACACCTTC.

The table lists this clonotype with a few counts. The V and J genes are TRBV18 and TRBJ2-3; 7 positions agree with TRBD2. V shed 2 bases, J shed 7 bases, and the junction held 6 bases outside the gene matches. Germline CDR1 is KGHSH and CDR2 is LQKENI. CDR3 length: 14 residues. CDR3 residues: CASSPAAGVYTQYF. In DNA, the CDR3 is TGTGCCAGCTCACCAGCGGCGGGGGTCTATACGCAGTATTTT.

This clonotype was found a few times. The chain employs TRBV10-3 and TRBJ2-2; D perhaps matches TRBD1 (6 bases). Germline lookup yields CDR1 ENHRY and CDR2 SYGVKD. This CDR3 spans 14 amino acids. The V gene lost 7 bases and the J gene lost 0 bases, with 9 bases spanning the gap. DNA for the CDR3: TGTGCCATCACCGGACAGCCGAACACCGGGGAGCTGTTTTTT. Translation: CAITGQPNTGELFF.

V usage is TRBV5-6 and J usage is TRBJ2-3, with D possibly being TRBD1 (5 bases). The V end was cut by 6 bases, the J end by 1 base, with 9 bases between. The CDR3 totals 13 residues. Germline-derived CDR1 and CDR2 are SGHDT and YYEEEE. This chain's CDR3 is CASNQGGTDTQYF. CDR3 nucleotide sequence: TGTGCCAGCAATCAAGGGGGCACAGATACGCAGTATTTT.

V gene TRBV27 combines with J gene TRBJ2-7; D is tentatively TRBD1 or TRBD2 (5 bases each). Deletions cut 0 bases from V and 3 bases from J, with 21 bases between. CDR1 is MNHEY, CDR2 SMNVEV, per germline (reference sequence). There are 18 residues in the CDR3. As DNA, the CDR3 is TGTGCCAGCAGTTTATCAATAGGGACCCGCTTTTTGAGCTACGAGCAGTACTTC. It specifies CASSLSIGTRFLSYEQYF.

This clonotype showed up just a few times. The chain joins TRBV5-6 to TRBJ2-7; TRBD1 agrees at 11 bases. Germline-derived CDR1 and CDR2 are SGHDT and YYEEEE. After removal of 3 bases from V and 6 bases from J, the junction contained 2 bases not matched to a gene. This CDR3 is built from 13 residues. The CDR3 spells CASSSGTGGEQYF. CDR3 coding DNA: TGTGCCAGCAGCTCCGGGACAGGGGGCGAGCAGTACTTC.

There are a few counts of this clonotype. The CDR3: CASSSPPGRRGLGNQPQHF. CDR3 coding DNA: TGTGCCAGCAGCTCTCCTCCGGGACGCCGGGGCTTGGGCAATCAGCCCCAGCATTTT. V is TRBV11-1 and J is TRBJ1-5, with TRBD1 as a possible D gene (5 bases). Germline V gene sequence: CDR1 SGHAT, CDR2 FQDESV (reference sequence). The CDR3 totals 19 residues. V lost 4 bases and J lost 2, with 24 bases in between.

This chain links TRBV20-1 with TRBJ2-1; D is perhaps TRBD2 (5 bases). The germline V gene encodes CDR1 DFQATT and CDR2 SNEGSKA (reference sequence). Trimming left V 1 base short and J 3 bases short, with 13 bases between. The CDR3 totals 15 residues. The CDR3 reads CSARGPGLNYNEQFF. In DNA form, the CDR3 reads TGCAGTGCTAGAGGTCCCGGACTTAACTACAATGAGCAGTTCTTC.

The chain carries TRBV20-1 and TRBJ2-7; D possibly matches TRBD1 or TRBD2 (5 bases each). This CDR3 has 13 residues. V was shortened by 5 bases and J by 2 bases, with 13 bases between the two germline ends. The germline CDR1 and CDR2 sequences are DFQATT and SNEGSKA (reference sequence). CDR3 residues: CSAPAQGAYEQYF. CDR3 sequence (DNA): TGCAGTGCTCCGGCGCAGGGAGCCTACGAGCAGTACTTC.

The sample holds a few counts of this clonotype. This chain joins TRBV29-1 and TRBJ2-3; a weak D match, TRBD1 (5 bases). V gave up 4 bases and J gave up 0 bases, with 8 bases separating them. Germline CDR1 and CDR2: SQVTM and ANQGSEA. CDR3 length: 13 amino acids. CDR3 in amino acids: CSVVGASTDTQYF. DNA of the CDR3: TGCAGCGTTGTTGGGGCTAGCACAGATACGCAGTATTTT.

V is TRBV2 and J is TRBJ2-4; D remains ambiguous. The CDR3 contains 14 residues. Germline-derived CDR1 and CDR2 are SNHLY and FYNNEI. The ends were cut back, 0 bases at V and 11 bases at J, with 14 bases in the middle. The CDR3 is CASSEAGIEAVQYF. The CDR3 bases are TGTGCCAGCAGTGAAGCAGGGATCGAGGCGGTTCAGTACTTC.

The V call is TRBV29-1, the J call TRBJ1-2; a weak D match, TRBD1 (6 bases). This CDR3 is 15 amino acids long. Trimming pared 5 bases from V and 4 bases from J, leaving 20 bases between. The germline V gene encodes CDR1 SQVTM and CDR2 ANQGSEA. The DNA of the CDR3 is TGCAGCGTTCAAAGTGGGGGGGCGCGTGGCTATGGCTACACCTTC. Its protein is CSVQSGGARGYGYTF.

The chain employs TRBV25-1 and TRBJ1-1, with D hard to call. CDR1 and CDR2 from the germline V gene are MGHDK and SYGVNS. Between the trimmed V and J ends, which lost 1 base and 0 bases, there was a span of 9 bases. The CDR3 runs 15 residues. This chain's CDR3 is CASSESEIMNTEAFF. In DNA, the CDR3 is TGTGCCAGCAGTGAATCCGAAATTATGAACACTGAAGCTTTCTTT.

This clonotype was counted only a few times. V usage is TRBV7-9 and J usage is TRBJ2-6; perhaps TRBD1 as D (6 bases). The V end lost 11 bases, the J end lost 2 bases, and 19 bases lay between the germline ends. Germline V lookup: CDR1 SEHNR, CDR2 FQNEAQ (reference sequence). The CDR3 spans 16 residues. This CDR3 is CAGITGSVTGANVLTF. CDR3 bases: TGTGCCGGAATTACAGGGTCGGTCACTGGGGCCAACGTCCTGACTTTC.

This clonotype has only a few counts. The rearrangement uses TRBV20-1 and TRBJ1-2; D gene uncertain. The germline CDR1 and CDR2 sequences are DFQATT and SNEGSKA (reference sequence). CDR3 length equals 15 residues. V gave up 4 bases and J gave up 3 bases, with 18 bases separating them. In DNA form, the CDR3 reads TGCAGTGCTACAAGCCCCGGGCATCTATACTATGGCTACACCTTC. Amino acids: CSATSPGHLYYGYTF.

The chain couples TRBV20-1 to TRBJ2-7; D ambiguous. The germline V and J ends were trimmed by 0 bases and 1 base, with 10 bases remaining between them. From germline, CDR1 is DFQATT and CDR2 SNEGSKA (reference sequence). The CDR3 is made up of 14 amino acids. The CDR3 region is CSARDQEQSYEQYF. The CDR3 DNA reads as TGCAGTGCTAGAGATCAGGAGCAGTCCTACGAGCAGTACTTC.

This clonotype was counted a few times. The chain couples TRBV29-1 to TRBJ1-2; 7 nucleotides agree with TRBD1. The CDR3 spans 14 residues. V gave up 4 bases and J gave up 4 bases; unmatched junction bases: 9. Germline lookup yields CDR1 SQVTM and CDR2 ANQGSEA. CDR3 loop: CSVVGDRKFYGYTF. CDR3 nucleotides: TGCAGCGTTGTGGGGGACAGAAAGTTCTATGGCTACACCTTC.

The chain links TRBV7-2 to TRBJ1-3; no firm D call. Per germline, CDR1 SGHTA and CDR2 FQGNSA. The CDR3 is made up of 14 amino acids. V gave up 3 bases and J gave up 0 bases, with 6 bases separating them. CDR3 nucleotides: TGTGCCAGCAGCTTCACGAGCTCTGGAAACACCATATATTTT. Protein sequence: CASSFTSSGNTIYF. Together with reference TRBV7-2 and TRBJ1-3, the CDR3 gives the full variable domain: GAGVSQSPSNKVTEKGKDVELRCDPISGHTALYWYRQSLGQGLEFLIYFQGNSAPDKSGLPSDRFSAERTGGSVSTLTIQRTQQEDSAVYLCASSFTSSGNTIYFGEGSWLTVV.

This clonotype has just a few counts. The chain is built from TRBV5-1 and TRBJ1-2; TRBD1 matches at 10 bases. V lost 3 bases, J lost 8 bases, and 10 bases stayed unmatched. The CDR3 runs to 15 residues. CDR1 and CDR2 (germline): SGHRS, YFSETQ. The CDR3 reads CASSWGPDRGQGYTF. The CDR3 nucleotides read TGCGCCAGCAGCTGGGGACCAGACAGGGGGCAAGGCTACACCTTC.

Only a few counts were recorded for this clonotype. The CDR3 region has the DNA TGCGCCAGCAGCGTACCTCCAGCGACAGGGTATGCGGATGGCTACACCTTC. It translates to CASSVPPATGYADGYTF. The chain joins TRBV4-1 to TRBJ1-2; 7 positions match TRBD1. The germline V gene encodes CDR1 MGHRA and CDR2 YSYEKL. This CDR3 has 17 residues. Trimming cost V 5 bases and J 6 bases; bases outside gene matches: 18.

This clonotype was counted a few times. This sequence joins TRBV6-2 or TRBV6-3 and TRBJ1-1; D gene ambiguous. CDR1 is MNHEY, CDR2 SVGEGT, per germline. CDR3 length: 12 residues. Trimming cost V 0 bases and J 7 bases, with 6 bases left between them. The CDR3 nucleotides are TGTGCCAGCAGTTACTCGCAGTATGAAGCTTTCTTT. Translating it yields CASSYSQYEAFF.

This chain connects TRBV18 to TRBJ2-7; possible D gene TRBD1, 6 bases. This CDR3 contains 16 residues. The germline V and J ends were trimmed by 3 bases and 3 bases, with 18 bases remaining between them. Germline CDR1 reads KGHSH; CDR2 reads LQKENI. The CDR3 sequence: CASSPPGLAGVYEQYF. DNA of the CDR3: TGTGCCAGCTCACCGCCAGGGCTGGCAGGGGTCTACGAGCAGTACTTC.

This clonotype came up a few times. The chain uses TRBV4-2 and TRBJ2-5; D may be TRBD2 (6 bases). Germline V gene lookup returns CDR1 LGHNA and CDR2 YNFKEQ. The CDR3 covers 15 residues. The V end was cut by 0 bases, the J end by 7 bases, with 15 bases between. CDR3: CASSQEGGDGGTQYF. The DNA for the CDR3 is TGTGCCAGCAGCCAAGAGGGCGGAGACGGGGGGACCCAGTACTTC.

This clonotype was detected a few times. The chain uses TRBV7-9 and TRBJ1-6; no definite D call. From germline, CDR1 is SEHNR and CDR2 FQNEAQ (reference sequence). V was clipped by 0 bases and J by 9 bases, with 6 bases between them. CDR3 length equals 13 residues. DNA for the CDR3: TGTGCCAGCAGCTTAGCGGACCCTTCACCCCTCCACTTT. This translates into CASSLADPSPLHF.

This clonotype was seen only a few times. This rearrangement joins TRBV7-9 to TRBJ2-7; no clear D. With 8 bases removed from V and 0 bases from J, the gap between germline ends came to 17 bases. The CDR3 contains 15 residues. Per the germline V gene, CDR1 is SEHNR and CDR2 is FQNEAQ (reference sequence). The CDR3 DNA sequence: TGTGCCAGCTCAGCCCAGGATATCTCCTCCTACGAGCAGTACTTC. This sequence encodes CASSAQDISSYEQYF.

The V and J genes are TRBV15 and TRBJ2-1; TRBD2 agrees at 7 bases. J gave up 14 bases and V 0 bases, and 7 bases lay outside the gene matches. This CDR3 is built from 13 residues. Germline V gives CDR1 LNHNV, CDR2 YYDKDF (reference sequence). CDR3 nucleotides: TGTGCCACCAGCAGAGATGGGGGGGTAGTAGAGTTCTTC. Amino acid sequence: CATSRDGGVVEFF.

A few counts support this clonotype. The CDR3, as DNA: TGTGCCAGCAGCTTAGATCCAGGGGGGTCCTACGAGCAGTACTTC. Translated, it gives CASSLDPGGSYEQYF. This chain connects TRBV7-2 to TRBJ2-7; tentative D call: TRBD1 (7 bases). The CDR3 consists of 15 residues. CDR1 and CDR2 (germline): SGHTA, FQGNSA. V was cut by 1 base and J by 1 base, with 11 bases left in between.